The 19 T cell receptor beta chains in this list originate from one sample, sequenced in a study of blood T cells in healthy people across ages. For the second PCR, which ran for 7 to 11 cycles, a sample-barcoded 5' primer and a J-beta primer mix were used. Via MiXCR, TCRdb re-called the 5' RACE reads, giving one row per CDR3 protein. Of over 1,500,000 distinct CDR3 sequences listed, roughly 52% were seen once; the top ten hold 2.1%. What was sequenced was blood. These receptors were collected from a woman aged 40 to 50 in good health.

The V gene is TRBV2, the J gene TRBJ2-5; a possible D gene is TRBD2 (5 bases). V lost 8 bases, J lost 5 bases, and 12 bases lay in between. Germline-derived CDR1 and CDR2 are SNHLY and FYNNEI. The CDR3 totals 12 residues. CDR3 DNA: TGTGCCAGCGGTCCTGGGAGTGAGACCCAGTACTTC. It yields the protein CASGPGSETQYF.

The chain carries TRBV5-1 and TRBJ2-1, with D uncertain. CDR3 length: 16 amino acids. Germline V lookup: CDR1 SGHRS, CDR2 YFSETQ. V was pared by 2 bases and J by 8 bases, with 20 bases between. CDR3 protein: CASSLTGPKSNHEQFF. The CDR3 nucleotides read TGCGCCAGCAGCTTAACCGGGCCAAAAAGCAACCATGAGCAGTTCTTC.

This sequence joins TRBV9 and TRBJ2-5; D is ambiguous. CDR1 is SGDLS, CDR2 YYNGEE, per germline. The CDR3 has 13 residues. Trimming removed 3 bases at V and 5 bases at J, with 11 bases between. CDR3 sequence: CASSEGHWETQYF. The CDR3 coding sequence is TGTGCCAGCAGCGAGGGTCATTGGGAGACCCAGTACTTC.

This clonotype showed up just a few times. V and J are TRBV9 and TRBJ2-1; 12 nucleotides line up with TRBD2. Germline assignment: CDR1 SGDLS and CDR2 YYNGEE. Trimming at V came to 0 bases and at J to 7 bases, leaving 5 bases not matched to a gene. The CDR3 consists of 16 residues. As DNA, the CDR3 is TGTGCCAGCAGCGTAGCTAGCGGGGGGGGTCTAAATGAGCAGTTCTTC. This sequence encodes CASSVASGGGLNEQFF.

This clonotype has only a few counts. J is TRBJ1-2 and V is TRBV18, with 8 bases that match TRBD1. The germline CDR1 and CDR2 sequences are KGHSH and LQKENI. V shed 3 bases and J 3 bases; nucleotides not matched to a gene: 3. This CDR3 region has 14 residues. Here the CDR3 reads CASSPTGEDYGYTF. Written as DNA, the CDR3 is TGTGCCAGCTCACCGACAGGGGAGGACTATGGCTACACCTTC.

The chain couples TRBV20-1 to TRBJ2-3; no definite D call. CDR3 length equals 12 residues. Germline V gene sequence: CDR1 DFQATT, CDR2 SNEGSKA (reference sequence). This CDR3 reads CSDLSAPDTQYF. CDR3 bases: TGCAGCGACCTCTCCGCTCCAGATACGCAGTATTTT.

The chain carries TRBV20-1 and TRBJ2-1, with TRBD2 identical over 15 bases. V lost 6 bases, J lost 9 bases, and 9 bases stayed unmatched. The CDR3 spans 15 residues. Germline assignment: CDR1 DFQATT and CDR2 SNEGSKA (reference sequence). The CDR3 nucleotides are TGCAGTGCCCTTCGGACTAGCGGGGGGGTGGCTGAGCAGTTCTTC. Translated: CSALRTSGGVAEQFF.

This clonotype was found a few times. The chain joins TRBV6-5 to TRBJ1-6; D uncertain. V lost 2 bases and J 4 bases, leaving 6 bases between the germline ends. Germline CDR1 MNHEY, CDR2 SVGAGI. This CDR3 is 14 amino acids long. The CDR3 DNA reads TGTGCCAGCAGTTACAGGCCTTATAATTCACCCCTCCACTTT. It is translated as CASSYRPYNSPLHF.

V is TRBV28 and J is TRBJ2-3; no clear D. CDR1 and CDR2 (germline): MDHEN, SYDVKM. V gave up 0 bases and J gave up 6 bases, with 16 bases separating them. The CDR3 has 16 residues. The CDR3 coding sequence is TGTGCCAGCAGTTTATGGCGGCCCAGCAAATCGGATACGCAGTATTTT. Translation: CASSLWRPSKSDTQYF.

This clonotype was seen a single time. This chain joins TRBV12-3 or TRBV12-4 and TRBJ1-2; the match to TRBD1 covers 12 bases. The CDR3 sequence is 15 residues long. Trimming took 5 bases from V and 7 from J; bases not matched to a gene: 8. The CDR3 reads CASSNAGTGGFGYTF. The CDR3 DNA reads as TGTGCCAGCAGTAATGCCGGGACAGGGGGCTTTGGCTACACCTTC.

As regards this clonotype: Germline and junction disagree at one end, which may indicate a read error. This chain joins TRBV5-1 and TRBJ2-3; a possible D gene is TRBD1 (5 bases). The V gene's germline CDR1 is SGHRS and CDR2 YFSETQ. CDR3 length: 14 residues. This CDR3 is CASSLDRYTNTQYF. CDR3 DNA: TGCGCCAGCAGCCTTGACAGATACACAAATACGCAGTATTTT. Together with reference TRBV5-1 and TRBJ2-3, the CDR3 gives the full variable domain: KAGVTQTPRYLIKTRGQQVTLSCSPISGHRSVSWYQQTPGQGLQFLFEYFSETQRNKGNFPGRFSGRQFSNSRSEMNVSTLELGDSALYLCASSLDRYTNTQYFGPGTRLTVL.

The chain carries TRBV6-5 and TRBJ2-1; D is perhaps TRBD2 (5 bases). Germline-derived CDR1 and CDR2 are MNHEY and SVGAGI. This CDR3 spans 16 amino acids. V dropped 0 bases and J dropped 2 bases, with 11 bases sitting between them. CDR3 sequence: CASSYSLAGTYNEQFF. CDR3 nucleotides: TGTGCCAGCAGTTACTCTCTAGCCGGAACCTACAATGAGCAGTTCTTC.

The V and J genes are TRBV5-1 and TRBJ2-3; 9 bases align to TRBD1. This CDR3 comprises 15 residues. The germline gives CDR1 SGHRS, CDR2 YFSETQ. V dropped 3 bases and J dropped 6; count of bases not matched to a gene: 8. The CDR3 sequence: CASSSEGQGWDTQYF. As DNA, the CDR3 is TGCGCCAGCAGCTCGGAGGGACAGGGCTGGGATACGCAGTATTTT.

The table lists this clonotype with a few counts. The V and J genes are TRBV24-1 and TRBJ2-7; 14 bases align to TRBD2. CDR1 and CDR2 from the germline V gene are KGHDR and SFDVKD. The V and J ends lost 3 bases and 5 bases, in that order; junction bases with no gene match: 8. The CDR3 is made up of 17 amino acids. For the CDR3, the DNA is TGTGCCACCAGTGATCCCGGGACTAGCGGGGGATCCGACGAGCAGTACTTC. Amino acid sequence: CATSDPGTSGGSDEQYF.

This clonotype was seen just once. J is TRBJ1-5 and V is TRBV4-1, with a possible D match to TRBD1 (5 bases). From germline, CDR1 is MGHRA and CDR2 YSYEKL. Trimming shortened V by 4 bases and J by 7 bases, and 14 bases separated the two germline ends. CDR3 length: 14 residues. In nucleotides, the CDR3 is TGCGCCAGCAGCCTCTACTGGGGGGACCAGCCCCAGCATTTT. This translates into CASSLYWGDQPQHF.

The chain uses TRBV7-9 and TRBJ1-4; 7 bases map to TRBD1. The V and J ends lost 0 bases and 12 bases, in that order; junction bases with no gene match: 4. There are 13 residues in the CDR3. Germline CDR1 reads SEHNR; CDR2 reads FQNEAQ (reference sequence). The CDR3 loop is CASSLAGGAELFF. In nucleotides, the CDR3 is TGTGCCAGCAGCTTAGCAGGGGGCGCGGAACTGTTTTTT.

The chain carries TRBV7-2 and TRBJ2-7; D is possibly TRBD2 (7 bases). The CDR3 runs 16 residues. V lost 5 bases and J 1 base, leaving 18 bases between the germline ends. Germline CDR1 is SGHTA and CDR2 is FQGNSA. CDR3 in amino acids: CASSVGGTPISYEQYF. The CDR3 DNA sequence: TGTGCCAGCAGCGTGGGGGGGACACCCATTTCCTACGAGCAGTACTTC.

This chain uses TRBV27 with TRBJ2-4, with D possibly being TRBD1 or TRBD2 (5 bases each). The CDR3 runs to 14 residues. Germline-derived CDR1 and CDR2 are MNHEY and SMNVEV (reference sequence). The V gene lost 0 bases and the J gene lost 8 bases, with 11 bases spanning the gap. The CDR3, as DNA: TGTGCCAGCAGTTTATCGGCAGGGCGGGACATTCAGTACTTC. Encoded protein: CASSLSAGRDIQYF.

The J gene is TRBJ2-3, the V gene TRBV3-1; 8 bases fit TRBD1. This CDR3 has 17 residues. From germline, CDR1 is LGHDT and CDR2 YNNKEL (reference sequence). Losses at the gene ends were 3 bases for V and 2 bases for J; bases not matched to a gene: 10. CDR3 protein: CASSHSGTGILTDTQYF. CDR3 sequence (DNA): TGTGCCAGCAGCCATTCCGGGACAGGAATACTCACAGATACGCAGTATTTT.